A selection of T cell receptor beta chains follows, all from one sample in a study of blood T cell repertoires in COVID-19. Assay used: immunoSEQ multiplex PCR; TCRdb lists only in-frame clones, some missing. Here the sample spans 200,000 to 300,000 clones, roughly 80% being singletons. The specimen sequenced was peripheral blood. These receptors all come from a woman of 80 years or more with acute or convalescent COVID-19. Both conserved end residues are part of each CDR3. Fields, in order: CDR3 DNA, CDR3 protein, D gene, J gene, V gene, clone size. The D gene is left open where the match is weak. Size is stated for part of the rows, as once, few or many counts, or as a class when the clone is expanded.

cdr3_nt: TGTGCCAGCAGCTCCCGACTAGCGGGAGGGTGGGCAGATACGCAGTATTTT; cdr3_aa: CASSSRLAGGWADTQYF; d_call: TRBD2; j_call: TRBJ2-3; v_call: TRBV5-4; clone_size: -
cdr3_nt: TGTGCCAGCAGTGACTCTCAGGGGCGCACTGAAGCTTTCTTT; cdr3_aa: CASSDSQGRTEAFF; d_call: -; j_call: TRBJ1-1; v_call: TRBV6-4; clone_size: -
cdr3_nt: TGTGCCAGCAGCTTAAAAGCGGGTGCACTCAATGAGCAGTTCTTC; cdr3_aa: CASSLKAGALNEQFF; d_call: -; j_call: TRBJ2-1; v_call: TRBV7-3; clone_size: -
cdr3_nt: TGTGCCAGCAGTGTGACGACTAGCGGGGCATTAGCCAAAAACATTCAGTACTTC; cdr3_aa: CASSVTTSGALAKNIQYF; d_call: TRBD2; j_call: TRBJ2-4; v_call: TRBV2; clone_size: -
cdr3_nt: TGTGCCAGTAAACCCCCAGGACACGGTGGCTACACCTTC; cdr3_aa: CASKPPGHGGYTF; d_call: -; j_call: TRBJ1-2; v_call: TRBV19; clone_size: -
cdr3_nt: TGTGCCAGCAGCCGCCGGACAGGGGCCAACTATGGCTACACCTTC; cdr3_aa: CASSRRTGANYGYTF; d_call: TRBD1; j_call: TRBJ1-2; v_call: TRBV7-9; clone_size: -
cdr3_nt: TGTGCCAGCAGTGAGGGGGCAGGTTATAGCAATCAGCCCCAGCATTTT; cdr3_aa: CASSEGAGYSNQPQHF; d_call: -; j_call: TRBJ1-5; v_call: TRBV6-1; clone_size: once
cdr3_nt: TGTGCCAGCAGTGGGGGGCCTGGTTTCGCCAAGGAGCAGTTCTTC; cdr3_aa: CASSGGPGFAKEQFF; d_call: -; j_call: TRBJ2-1; v_call: TRBV2; clone_size: -
cdr3_nt: TGTGCCAGCAGCTTAGGACAGGGGGAGCCAGATACGCAGTATTTT; cdr3_aa: CASSLGQGEPDTQYF; d_call: TRBD1; j_call: TRBJ2-3; v_call: TRBV7-3; clone_size: -
cdr3_nt: TGTGCCAGCAGTTCTGGGACAGGGGGCTTATACAATGAGCAGTTCTTC; cdr3_aa: CASSSGTGGLYNEQFF; d_call: TRBD1; j_call: TRBJ2-1; v_call: TRBV28; clone_size: few
cdr3_nt: TGTGCCAGCAGCCAAGGCTACGGGGGGGCCGATGAGCAGTTCTTC; cdr3_aa: CASSQGYGGADEQFF; d_call: TRBD2; j_call: TRBJ2-1; v_call: TRBV3-1/TRBV3-2; clone_size: -
cdr3_nt: TGTGCCAGCAGTTCCCGGGACAGGGGGCTAGTTCAGCCCCAGCATTTT; cdr3_aa: CASSSRDRGLVQPQHF; d_call: TRBD1; j_call: TRBJ1-5; v_call: TRBV28; clone_size: -
cdr3_nt: TGCGCCAGCAGTTCGGGGGGCGCCGGGACAGGGGGATACGAGCAGTACTTC; cdr3_aa: CASSSGGAGTGGYEQYF; d_call: TRBD1; j_call: TRBJ2-7; v_call: TRBV5-1; clone_size: -
cdr3_nt: TGTGCCAGCAGGGACAGACAGGTTTATGGCTACACCTTC; cdr3_aa: CASRDRQVYGYTF; d_call: -; j_call: TRBJ1-2; v_call: TRBV6-6; clone_size: many
cdr3_nt: TGTGCCAGCAGCCCGACGGGACTTGACGAGCAGTACTTC; cdr3_aa: CASSPTGLDEQYF; d_call: -; j_call: TRBJ2-7; v_call: TRBV5-4; clone_size: -
cdr3_nt: TGTGCCAGCAGTGGACAGGGGTGGGATACGCAGTATTTT; cdr3_aa: CASSGQGWDTQYF; d_call: TRBD1; j_call: TRBJ2-3; v_call: TRBV2; clone_size: -
cdr3_nt: TGTGCCAGTAGTGCTCGCGGGACAGCCGATCTTATCCGTGAAAACAATGAGCAGTTCTTC; cdr3_aa: CASSARGTADLIRENNEQFF; d_call: -; j_call: TRBJ2-1; v_call: TRBV19; clone_size: -
cdr3_nt: TGTGCCAGCAGTTCGAGGGGGGGCGCAGATACGCAGTATTTT; cdr3_aa: CASSSRGGADTQYF; d_call: -; j_call: TRBJ2-3; v_call: TRBV6-6; clone_size: -
cdr3_nt: TGTGCCAGCAGTACGCAGGGGGCGCAGAATCCTAGCTCTGGGGCCAACGTCCTGACTTTC; cdr3_aa: CASSTQGAQNPSSGANVLTF; d_call: TRBD1; j_call: TRBJ2-6; v_call: TRBV27; clone_size: -
cdr3_nt: TGTGCCAGCAGTTTAGTCAATTCCTACGAGCAGTACTTC; cdr3_aa: CASSLVNSYEQYF; d_call: -; j_call: TRBJ2-7; v_call: TRBV28; clone_size: -
cdr3_nt: TGTGCCAGCAGCCCCTTAACAGGTCTGACAGGGTGGGGAAACTATGGCTACACCTTC; cdr3_aa: CASSPLTGLTGWGNYGYTF; d_call: TRBD1; j_call: TRBJ1-2; v_call: TRBV5-6; clone_size: -
cdr3_nt: TGTGCCAGCAGCCCGGGACTAGCGGGGTCGAGCACAGATACGCAGTATTTT; cdr3_aa: CASSPGLAGSSTDTQYF; d_call: TRBD2; j_call: TRBJ2-3; v_call: TRBV7-7; clone_size: -
cdr3_nt: TGCGCCAGCAGCTTGGCAGGGGCGGACGGGGAGCTGTTTTTT; cdr3_aa: CASSLAGADGELFF; d_call: -; j_call: TRBJ2-2; v_call: TRBV5-1; clone_size: few
cdr3_nt: TGTGCCAGTAGTGACTCCCGACAGGGGCCCCAGCATTTT; cdr3_aa: CASSDSRQGPQHF; d_call: TRBD1; j_call: TRBJ1-5; v_call: TRBV19; clone_size: -
cdr3_nt: TGTGCCAGCAGCACATCCGGAAACACCATATATTTT; cdr3_aa: CASSTSGNTIYF; d_call: -; j_call: TRBJ1-3; v_call: TRBV9; clone_size: -
cdr3_nt: TGCGCCAGCAGCTTGAGAGGGAGGGCCGACACCGGGGAGCTGTTTTTT; cdr3_aa: CASSLRGRADTGELFF; d_call: TRBD2; j_call: TRBJ2-2; v_call: TRBV5-1; clone_size: -
cdr3_nt: TGCGCCAGCAGCTTGGGTAGCGGGAGTCCCTACGAGCAGTACTTC; cdr3_aa: CASSLGSGSPYEQYF; d_call: TRBD2; j_call: TRBJ2-7; v_call: TRBV5-1; clone_size: -
cdr3_nt: TGTGCCAGCAGCCAAGAGGACAGGGGTAATCAGCCCCAGCATTTT; cdr3_aa: CASSQEDRGNQPQHF; d_call: TRBD1; j_call: TRBJ1-5; v_call: TRBV4-2; clone_size: -
cdr3_nt: TGTGCCAGCAGCCAAGATATCGGCGGGGCCCGGGAGACCCAGTACTTC; cdr3_aa: CASSQDIGGARETQYF; d_call: -; j_call: TRBJ2-5; v_call: TRBV3-1/TRBV3-2; clone_size: -
cdr3_nt: TGTGCCAGCGGGCGGGCCTCGAACACTGAAGCTTTCTTT; cdr3_aa: CASGRASNTEAFF; d_call: -; j_call: TRBJ1-1; v_call: TRBV3-1/TRBV3-2; clone_size: -
cdr3_nt: TGTGCCAGCACCGCAGGGACAGGGAATTACAATCAGCCCCAGCATTTT; cdr3_aa: CASTAGTGNYNQPQHF; d_call: TRBD1; j_call: TRBJ1-5; v_call: TRBV2; clone_size: -
cdr3_nt: TGTGCCAGCAGCTTAACGGCGACAGCCGCCTACGAGCAGTACTTC; cdr3_aa: CASSLTATAAYEQYF; d_call: -; j_call: TRBJ2-7; v_call: TRBV7-3; clone_size: -
cdr3_nt: TGTGCCAGTAGTATAGATCCCTCGGCTAGCGGGGGGGAGCTGTTTTTT; cdr3_aa: CASSIDPSASGGELFF; d_call: TRBD2; j_call: TRBJ2-2; v_call: TRBV19; clone_size: -
cdr3_nt: TGTGCCCAGGGTAGGGTACAAGGAGCCAACTATGGCTACACCTTC; cdr3_aa: CAQGRVQGANYGYTF; d_call: -; j_call: TRBJ1-2; v_call: TRBV30; clone_size: -
cdr3_nt: TGTGCCAGCAGTGCCTTAGGGGGAGCATCCTACGAGCAGTACTTC; cdr3_aa: CASSALGGASYEQYF; d_call: -; j_call: TRBJ2-7; v_call: TRBV25-1; clone_size: -
cdr3_nt: TGTGCCAGCAGCATGACAGGGGGCGGTGGCTACACCTTC; cdr3_aa: CASSMTGGGGYTF; d_call: TRBD1; j_call: TRBJ1-2; v_call: TRBV7-2; clone_size: -
cdr3_nt: TGTGCCAGCAGCCCCTTTGGCGGCAGCTCCTACGAGCAGTACTTC; cdr3_aa: CASSPFGGSSYEQYF; d_call: -; j_call: TRBJ2-7; v_call: TRBV11-2; clone_size: -
cdr3_nt: TGCAGTGCCAGTCCCTCGAGCTCCTACAATGAGCAGTTCTTC; cdr3_aa: CSASPSSSYNEQFF; d_call: -; j_call: TRBJ2-1; v_call: TRBV20-1; clone_size: few
cdr3_nt: TGTGCCACCAGCAGAGATAGCGGTGGCTACACCTTC; cdr3_aa: CATSRDSGGYTF; d_call: -; j_call: TRBJ1-2; v_call: TRBV15; clone_size: few
cdr3_nt: TGTGCCAGCAGCTATCGCGACAGGGGAGGGTTTGGGGGCTACACCTTC; cdr3_aa: CASSYRDRGGFGGYTF; d_call: TRBD1; j_call: TRBJ1-2; v_call: TRBV3-1/TRBV3-2; clone_size: -
cdr3_nt: TGTGCCACCGAGATAGCGAGGACGATCTACCAAGAGACCCAGTACTTC; cdr3_aa: CATEIARTIYQETQYF; d_call: -; j_call: TRBJ2-5; v_call: TRBV6-6; clone_size: -
cdr3_nt: TGTGCCAGCAGAGTCTCGCGGTCCTATAATTCACCCCTCCACTTT; cdr3_aa: CASRVSRSYNSPLHF; d_call: -; j_call: TRBJ1-6; v_call: TRBV6-5; clone_size: once
cdr3_nt: TGTGCCAGCACCTCGGGTCCCTACGAGCAGTACTTC; cdr3_aa: CASTSGPYEQYF; d_call: -; j_call: TRBJ2-7; v_call: TRBV2; clone_size: -
cdr3_nt: TGTGCCAGCAGCTTTACTAGCGGGAGAGATGAGCAGTTCTTC; cdr3_aa: CASSFTSGRDEQFF; d_call: TRBD2; j_call: TRBJ2-1; v_call: TRBV7-9; clone_size: -
cdr3_nt: TGTGCCAGCAGTTTGCGGGCCCGCTTCTATGGCTACACCTTC; cdr3_aa: CASSLRARFYGYTF; d_call: -; j_call: TRBJ1-2; v_call: TRBV28; clone_size: -